The 25 T cell receptor beta chains reported below all come from one sample, sequenced in a study of T cells in Graves' hyperthyroidism and ophthalmopathy. Template material for amplifying TCR beta CDR3 regions consisted of RNA transcripts. During a first-round RT-PCR of the TCR CDR3, the HTBI primer set was used. TCRdb called the multiplex PCR reads again in MiXCR, with one record for every CDR3 protein. Of under 500,000 distinct CDR3 sequences in the sample, more than 13% were seen once. The sequenced material came from blood. The source is a man aged 50-59 years with Graves' ophthalmopathy.

Of note for this clonotype: Just one base apart from a much larger clone, this may be a read error. The genes are TRBV2 and TRBJ2-5, with 9 bases matching TRBD1. From germline, CDR1 is SNHLY and CDR2 FYNNEI. The CDR3 is 13 amino acids. CDR3 DNA sequence: TGTGCCAGCAGAGGGACAGGGCAAGAGGCCCAGTACTTC. Translation gives CASRGTGQEAQYF.

Many counts were recorded for this clonotype. This chain joins TRBV7-3 and TRBJ1-1; D is perhaps TRBD1 (5 bases). From germline, CDR1 is SGHTA and CDR2 FQGTGA. The CDR3 is made up of 16 amino acids. Trimming took 4 bases from V and 5 from J, leaving 20 bases between them. The CDR3 nucleotides read TGTGCCAGCAGCTCAATCGGGGGACGGGTGGTTACTGAAGCTTTCTTT. Protein sequence: CASSSIGGRVVTEAFF.

This clonotype was found many times. The rearrangement uses TRBV5-1 and TRBJ2-1; 8 bases line up with TRBD2. The CDR3 extends over 14 amino acids. The V and J ends lost 1 base and 10 bases, in that order; junction bases with no gene match: 7. CDR1 SGHRS and CDR2 YFSETQ come from the germline V gene. The DNA for the CDR3 is TGCGCCAGCAGCTTGAGGACTAGCCCCATCGAGCAGTTCTTC. The encoded protein is CASSLRTSPIEQFF. The full variable domain, in which reference TRBV5-1 and TRBJ2-1 provide the parts outside the CDR3, is KAGVTQTPRYLIKTRGQQVTLSCSPISGHRSVSWYQQTPGQGLQFLFEYFSETQRNKGNFPGRFSGRQFSNSRSEMNVSTLELGDSALYLCASSLRTSPIEQFFGPGTRLTVL.

This clonotype was seen just once. Given a much more abundant clone one base away, this may be a read error. V gene TRBV7-9 combines with J gene TRBJ2-3; the D is unclear. The CDR3 totals 15 residues. The germline gives CDR1 SEHNR, CDR2 FQNEAQ (reference sequence). V dropped 5 bases and J dropped 1 base, with 13 bases sitting between them. CDR3 sequence reads: CASSPRCGGTDTQYF. CDR3 coding DNA: TGTGCCAGCAGCCCCCGGTGCGGAGGCACAGATACGCAGTATTTT. Based on the CDR3 plus reference TRBV7-9 and TRBJ2-3, the full variable domain is DTGVSQNPRHKITKRGQNVTFRCDPISEHNRLYWYRQTLGQGPEFLTYFQNEAQLEKSRLLSDRFSAERPKGSFSTLEIQRTEQGDSAMYLCASSPRCGGTDTQYFGPGTRLTVL.

The sample holds a few counts of this clonotype. The genes are TRBV29-1 and TRBJ1-1; 9 bases agree with TRBD1. This CDR3 has 13 residues. V was pared by 6 bases and J by 1 base, with 3 bases of the junction left unmatched. CDR1 is SQVTM and CDR2 is ANQGSEA in the germline V gene. The CDR3, as DNA: TGCAGCGTGGGACAGGGCCCGAACACTGAAGCTTTCTTT. This encodes CSVGQGPNTEAFF. Combining the CDR3 with reference TRBV29-1 and TRBJ1-1 gives the whole variable domain SAVISQKPSRDICQRGTSLTIQCQVDSQVTMMFWYRQQPGQSLTLIATANQGSEATYESGFVIDKFPISRPNLTFSTLTVSNMSPEDSSIYLCSVGQGPNTEAFFGQGTRLTVV.

The chain has TRBV10-3 and TRBJ1-2, with unresolved D. V lost 5 bases and J 4 bases, leaving 17 bases between the germline ends. The germline V gene has CDR1 ENHRY and CDR2 SYGVKD. The CDR3 has 15 residues. Here the CDR3 reads CAISPNSPDLYGYTF. Here the CDR3 DNA reads TGTGCCATCAGTCCTAATTCGCCGGACCTCTATGGCTACACCTTC.

This clonotype was counted ten times or more. This chain connects TRBV3-1 to TRBJ1-1, with D maybe TRBD1 (5 bases). V lost 7 bases to trimming and J lost 0 bases, with 12 bases between them. The CDR3 sequence is 14 residues long. Germline-derived CDR1 and CDR2 are LGHDT and YNNKEL (reference sequence). The CDR3 here is CASTPGGVNTEAFF. DNA of the CDR3: TGTGCCAGCACCCCCGGGGGGGTGAACACTGAAGCTTTCTTT. The variable domain in full, completed from reference TRBV3-1 and TRBJ1-1, reads DTAVSQTPKYLVTQMGNDKSIKCEQNLGHDTMYWYKQDSKKFLKIMFSYNNKELIINETVPNRFSPKSPDKAHLNLHINSLELGDSAVYFCASTPGGVNTEAFFGQGTRLTVV.

This clonotype was counted many times. The genes are TRBV16 and TRBJ2-7; 8 positions match TRBD2. Per germline, CDR1 KGHSY and CDR2 FQNENV. With 1 base clipped from V and 4 bases from J, the junction kept 6 bases outside the gene matches. The CDR3 length is 15 residues. CDR3 DNA: TGTGCCAGCAGCCAATATAGCGGGAAGGCATACGAGCAGTACTTC. Translating gives CASSQYSGKAYEQYF.

This clonotype was recorded at least ten times. The V call is TRBV3-1, the J call TRBJ2-2, with 7 bases that match TRBD1. Germline lookup yields CDR1 LGHDT and CDR2 YNNKEL (reference sequence). CDR3 length: 16 residues. Trimming cost V 1 base and J 3 bases; bases outside gene matches: 5. The CDR3: CASSQGPGQHTGELFF. The DNA for the CDR3 is TGTGCCAGCAGCCAAGGCCCGGGACAGCACACCGGGGAGCTGTTTTTT.

This clonotype showed up many times. The genes are TRBV7-8 and TRBJ2-5; D ambiguous. Trimming left V 1 base short and J 1 base short, with 10 bases between. There are 15 residues in the CDR3. Germline loops: CDR1 SGHVS, CDR2 FQNEAQ. CDR3 nucleotide sequence: TGTGCCAGCAGCTTAGGTACCACAGTCCAAGAGACCCAGTACTTC. It specifies CASSLGTTVQETQYF.

Many counts were recorded for this clonotype. The V gene is TRBV20-1, the J gene TRBJ2-3; D uncertain. V dropped 4 bases and J dropped 4 bases, with 9 bases sitting between them. The CDR3 spans 12 residues. Germline V gene data show CDR1 as DFQATT and CDR2 as SNEGSKA (reference sequence). The DNA for the CDR3 is TGCAGTGCTACTGCGTGGGCAGATACGCAGTATTTT. Encoded protein: CSATAWADTQYF.

This clonotype was detected many times. The rearrangement uses TRBV4-1 and TRBJ1-5; no firm D call. Germline-derived CDR1 and CDR2 are MGHRA and YSYEKL. The CDR3 consists of 15 residues. Deletions cut 1 base from V and 3 bases from J, with 10 bases between. Here the CDR3 reads CASSQAGRNNQPQHF. CDR3 nucleotides: TGCGCCAGCAGCCAAGCAGGACGGAACAATCAGCCCCAGCATTTT.

This clonotype was recorded at least ten times. This sequence joins TRBV7-8 and TRBJ2-1; a weak D match, TRBD2 (6 bases). This CDR3 has 15 amino acids. Germline V gives CDR1 SGHVS, CDR2 FQNEAQ. The V and J ends lost 5 bases and 3 bases respectively, with 14 bases between them. CDR3 sequence (DNA): TGTGCCAGCAGCCTCAGGACTACGCGCTACAATGAGCAGTTCTTC. Translated: CASSLRTTRYNEQFF.

The genes are TRBV4-1 and TRBJ2-2; TRBD2 matches at 9 bases. There are 15 residues in the CDR3. V was pared by 3 bases and J by 7 bases, with 6 bases of the junction left unmatched. Per the germline V gene, CDR1 is MGHRA and CDR2 is YSYEKL. CDR3 region: CASSQLAGVDGELFF. The CDR3 DNA sequence: TGCGCCAGCAGCCAGTTAGCGGGAGTGGACGGGGAGCTGTTTTTT.

The chain combines TRBV7-9 with TRBJ2-2; TRBD2 is a possible D gene (5 bases). Germline values: CDR1 SEHNR, CDR2 FQNEAQ (reference sequence). The CDR3 spans 16 residues. The V end lost 3 bases, the J end lost 2 bases, and 13 bases lay between the germline ends. CDR3 residues: CASSFSSGFNTGELFF. The CDR3 DNA sequence: TGTGCCAGCAGCTTCTCCTCGGGATTTAACACCGGGGAGCTGTTTTTT.

The table lists this clonotype with many counts. The rearrangement uses TRBV6-1 and TRBJ2-1; D remains ambiguous. Germline V lookup: CDR1 MNHNS, CDR2 SASEGT. V was clipped by 5 bases and J by 0 bases, with 14 bases between them. The CDR3 is made up of 16 amino acids. For the CDR3, the DNA is TGTGCCAGCAGTTATGCCCAGGCCCGCTCCTACAATGAGCAGTTCTTC. This gives the protein CASSYAQARSYNEQFF.

This chain uses TRBV7-9 with TRBJ1-2, with D possibly TRBD1 on 5 matching bases. Germline V gene sequence: CDR1 SEHNR, CDR2 FQNEAQ (reference sequence). Between the trimmed V and J ends, which lost 1 base and 0 bases, there was a span of 12 bases. The CDR3 totals 16 residues. The CDR3 coding sequence is TGTGCCAGCAGCTTAGTTTCGGGACCGCCTAACTATGGCTACACCTTC. Translation: CASSLVSGPPNYGYTF.

Many counts were recorded for this clonotype. The V gene is TRBV2, the J gene TRBJ1-1; 8 bases map to TRBD1. With 6 bases clipped from V and 9 bases from J, the junction kept 12 bases outside the gene matches. CDR3 length: 14 residues. Germline CDR1 is SNHLY and CDR2 is FYNNEI. CDR3 sequence: CASRETQGVAQAFF. CDR3 nucleotides: TGTGCCAGCAGAGAAACACAGGGGGTCGCCCAAGCTTTCTTT.

This clonotype was detected ten times or more. This sequence joins TRBV5-1 and TRBJ2-3; unclear D gene. V was cut by 0 bases and J by 2 bases, with 7 bases left in between. This CDR3 has 14 residues. In germline, CDR1 is SGHRS, CDR2 YFSETQ. CDR3: CASSLEQTTDTQYF. Written as DNA, the CDR3 is TGCGCCAGCAGCTTGGAACAGACCACAGATACGCAGTATTTT.

This clonotype was counted at least ten times. The CDR3 nucleotides read TGTGCCAGCAGCTCAGGGGTGGAAACCTACAATGAGCAGTTCTTC. Its translation is CASSSGVETYNEQFF. The genes are TRBV5-4 and TRBJ2-1; D perhaps matches TRBD1 (6 bases). This CDR3 is 15 amino acids long. The V gene lost 3 bases and the J gene lost 2 bases, with 12 bases spanning the gap. Per germline, CDR1 SGHNT and CDR2 YYREEE (reference sequence).

The rearrangement uses TRBV24-1 and TRBJ2-2; TRBD2 aligns across 9 bases. Germline loops: CDR1 KGHDR, CDR2 SFDVKD. There are 16 residues in the CDR3. The junction had 6 bases not matched to a gene; V was cut back by 5 bases and J by 3 bases. CDR3 in DNA: TGTGCCACCAGTGCCGCTAGCGGGATCTACACCGGGGAGCTGTTTTTT. Protein: CATSAASGIYTGELFF.

This chain links TRBV12-3 or TRBV12-4 with TRBJ2-4, with a weak D call TRBD1 (6 bases). V lost 0 bases to trimming and J lost 10 bases, with 10 bases between them. The CDR3 extends over 13 amino acids. CDR3 sequence reads: CASSLALRGIQYF. The CDR3 bases are TGTGCCAGCAGTTTAGCCCTAAGGGGGATTCAGTACTTC.

This clonotype occurred many times. This chain joins TRBV20-1 and TRBJ2-2, with D unresolved. Trimming stripped 0 bases from V and 2 bases from J, with 10 bases between. The CDR3 runs 15 residues. Germline CDR1 DFQATT, CDR2 SNEGSKA (reference sequence). In DNA, the CDR3 is TGCAGTGCTAGAGAGTTGCGGCTAAACACCGGGGAGCTGTTTTTT. Protein sequence: CSARELRLNTGELFF.

The chain employs TRBV5-1 and TRBJ2-5; D is perhaps TRBD1 or TRBD2 (5 bases each). V lost 2 bases and J 1 base, leaving 15 bases between the germline ends. Germline V gives CDR1 SGHRS, CDR2 YFSETQ. This CDR3 is built from 16 residues. The DNA of the CDR3 is TGCGCCAGCAGCTTCCTGGGGGTGGGTGTCCAAGAGACCCAGTACTTC. Translated: CASSFLGVGVQETQYF. The complete variable domain, with remaining parts taken from reference TRBV5-1 and TRBJ2-5, reads KAGVTQTPRYLIKTRGQQVTLSCSPISGHRSVSWYQQTPGQGLQFLFEYFSETQRNKGNFPGRFSGRQFSNSRSEMNVSTLELGDSALYLCASSFLGVGVQETQYFGPGTRLLVL.

This clonotype has only a few counts. The chain carries TRBV12-3 or TRBV12-4 and TRBJ1-3; D is unclear. Trimming removed 10 bases from V and 0 bases from J, with 10 bases in between. The CDR3 loop spans 13 amino acids. CDR3 nucleotide sequence: TGTGCCACCCGCCGAGGCTCTGGAAACACCATATATTTT. Its protein is CATRRGSGNTIYF.